Shown below are 17 T cell receptor beta chains from a single sample sequenced in a study of CD8 T cells in ankylosing spondylitis. Each CDR3 protein is one row after TCRdb ran MiXCR on the 5' RACE reads. The sample yields 15,000 to 20,000 distinct CDR3 sequences, approximately 7.6% seen once. The sample was blood. Every receptor here comes from a male donor with ankylosing spondylitis or in good health (not recorded which).

The sample holds many counts of this clonotype. V usage is TRBV20-1 and J usage is TRBJ1-4; possibly TRBD1 for D (5 bases). The length of the CDR3 is 14 residues. V was shortened by 6 bases and J by 2 bases, with 13 bases between the two germline ends. CDR1 and CDR2 (germline): DFQATT, SNEGSKA (reference sequence). This CDR3 reads CSAPRGATNEKLFF. CDR3 coding DNA: TGCAGTGCCCCCCGTGGGGCCACTAATGAAAAACTGTTTTTT.

The chain joins TRBV28 to TRBJ1-5; TRBD1 is a possible D gene (6 bases). In germline, CDR1 is MDHEN, CDR2 SYDVKM. This CDR3 comprises 16 residues. V was trimmed by 6 bases and J by 2 bases, leaving 17 bases between them. CDR3 sequence: CASSDGWGAGNQPQHF. In nucleotides, the CDR3 is TGTGCCAGCAGCGACGGGTGGGGGGCTGGCAATCAGCCCCAGCATTTT.

This clonotype showed up just a few times. The V call is TRBV20-1, the J call TRBJ2-2; D is unclear. The CDR3 is made up of 16 amino acids. V lost 3 bases and J lost 0, with 14 bases in between. In germline, CDR1 is DFQATT, CDR2 SNEGSKA (reference sequence). The CDR3 reads CSASYQKGPNTGELFF. The CDR3, as DNA: TGCAGTGCTAGTTATCAGAAAGGCCCGAACACCGGGGAGCTGTTTTTT.

This sequence joins TRBV20-1 and TRBJ2-5; 8 bases align to TRBD2. Per the germline V gene, CDR1 is DFQATT and CDR2 is SNEGSKA (reference sequence). Germline trimming cut 0 bases from V and 4 bases from J; bases unmatched to any gene: 10. The CDR3 sequence is 16 residues long. The CDR3 DNA is TGCAGTGCTAGAGATGTCTCCGGGGGGGCGGTAGAGACCCAGTACTTC. Protein product: CSARDVSGGAVETQYF.

At least ten counts were recorded for this clonotype. The chain links TRBV5-5 to TRBJ2-7; TRBD1 might be the D (6 bases). Germline V gives CDR1 SGHKS, CDR2 YYEKEE (reference sequence). CDR3 size: 17 residues. V was clipped by 0 bases and J by 0 bases, with 16 bases between them. CDR3 protein: CASSLGINRDRSYEQYF. Here the CDR3 DNA reads TGTGCCAGCAGCTTGGGAATAAACAGGGATCGCTCCTACGAGCAGTACTTC.

This clonotype has just a few counts. The chain joins TRBV24-1 to TRBJ2-2, with D possibly matching TRBD1 (6 bases). Germline CDR1 is KGHDR and CDR2 is SFDVKD. CDR3 length: 16 amino acids. The germline V and J ends were trimmed by 0 bases and 0 bases, with 7 bases remaining between them. CDR3 coding DNA: TGTGCCACCAGTGATTTGAGACAGGCGAACACCGGGGAGCTGTTTTTT. Encoded protein: CATSDLRQANTGELFF.

At least ten counts were recorded for this clonotype. The J gene is TRBJ2-5, the V gene TRBV12-3 or TRBV12-4; 7 bases fit TRBD2. V trimming: 6 bases; J trimming: 8 bases; junction bases outside the gene matches: 6. This CDR3 region has 12 residues. The CDR3 DNA reads TGTGCCAGCAGCCGGGACTACTCAACCCAGTACTTC. The encoded protein is CASSRDYSTQYF.

This clonotype was picked up many times. The chain is built from TRBV7-7 and TRBJ2-2; TRBD1 matches 9 bases. The CDR3 covers 17 residues. After removal of 6 bases from V and 5 bases from J, the junction contained 13 bases not matched to a gene. Germline V gene data show CDR1 as SSHAT and CDR2 as FNYEAQ (reference sequence). The CDR3 spells CASSQTGTGLTTGELFF. CDR3 in DNA: TGTGCCAGCAGTCAAACCGGGACAGGGTTAACAACCGGGGAGCTGTTTTTT. The full variable domain, rest sourced from reference TRBV7-7 and TRBJ2-2, is GAGVSQSPRYKVTKRGQDVTLRCDPISSHATLYWYQQALGQGPEFLTYFNYEAQPDKSGLPSDRFSAERPEGSISTLTIQRTEQRDSAMYRCASSQTGTGLTTGELFFGEGSRLTVL.

This clonotype appeared many times. The chain couples TRBV2 to TRBJ2-3; TRBD1 matches 7 bases. J gave up 4 bases and V 0 bases, and 4 bases lay outside the gene matches. Germline V gene data show CDR1 as SNHLY and CDR2 as FYNNEI. The CDR3 has 15 amino acids. CDR3 coding DNA: TGTGCCAGCAGTGAAGCACAGGGGCCGGCAGATACGCAGTATTTT. It specifies CASSEAQGPADTQYF.

This clonotype was counted ten times or more. The CDR3 DNA sequence: TGTGCCAGCAGTTTAAAGACTAGCGGGTTTTGGGGGGGAGAGACCCAGTACTTC. This sequence encodes CASSLKTSGFWGGETQYF. The chain employs TRBV12-3 or TRBV12-4 and TRBJ2-5; 10 bases are a match to TRBD2. The CDR3 loop spans 18 amino acids. Trimming at V came to 2 bases and at J to 4 bases, leaving 13 bases not matched to a gene.

The CDR3 here is CASSKAGRHTYEQYV. The DNA for the CDR3 is TGTGCCAGCAGCAAAGCGGGGAGACATACCTACGAGCAGTACGTC. The genes are TRBV21-1 and TRBJ2-7; the DNA was not compared with TRBD2, the D call given in the table. TRBV21-1 is classified as a pseudogene. CDR3 length: 15 amino acids.

This clonotype was detected only a few times. V is TRBV4-2 and J is TRBJ2-5, with D possibly called TRBD1 or TRBD2 (6 bases each). Germline lookup yields CDR1 LGHNA and CDR2 YNFKEQ. The CDR3 consists of 16 residues. The V end lost 0 bases, the J end lost 2 bases, and 13 bases lay between the germline ends. The CDR3 loop reads CASSQEGTGAQETQYF. CDR3 DNA sequence: TGTGCCAGCAGCCAAGAAGGCACGGGGGCTCAAGAGACCCAGTACTTC.

Many counts were recorded for this clonotype. This chain connects TRBV5-1 to TRBJ1-1, with D tentatively TRBD1 (6 bases). The CDR3 has 16 residues. Germline V gene sequence: CDR1 SGHRS, CDR2 YFSETQ. V lost 4 bases and J lost 1, with 17 bases in between. CDR3 sequence (DNA): TGCGCCAGCAGCCCAAACCCAACAGGGCGGAACACTGAAGCTTTCTTT. This translates into CASSPNPTGRNTEAFF.

The gene calls are TRBV6-2 or TRBV6-3 and TRBJ2-1; D not resolved. CDR3 length: 13 amino acids. Trimming removed 4 bases from V and 5 bases from J, with 9 bases in between. Germline assignment: CDR1 MNHEY and CDR2 SVGEGT. The CDR3 coding sequence is TGTGCCAGCAGTTTGACGGAGAACAATGAGCAGTTCTTC. Translation gives CASSLTENNEQFF.

This clonotype was observed at least ten times. CDR3 residues: CASRAGTARTDTQYF. The CDR3 DNA is TGTGCCAGCAGAGCAGGGACGGCTCGCACAGATACGCAGTATTTT. V is TRBV6-5 and J is TRBJ2-3; tentatively, D is TRBD1 or TRBD2 (5 bases each). The CDR3 loop spans 15 amino acids. V was cut by 6 bases and J by 1 base, with 14 bases left in between. The V gene's germline CDR1 is MNHEY and CDR2 SVGAGI.

There are a few counts of this clonotype. The rearrangement uses TRBV7-2 and TRBJ2-5; D is undetermined. V dropped 2 bases and J dropped 4 bases, with 14 bases sitting between them. Germline loops: CDR1 SGHTA, CDR2 FQGNSA. The CDR3 spans 15 residues. In nucleotides, the CDR3 is TGTGCCAGCAGCTTACGGTTCGACTTGATAGAGACCCAGTACTTC. This encodes CASSLRFDLIETQYF.

The chain joins TRBV6-6 to TRBJ1-1; 7 nucleotides line up with TRBD1. The CDR3 runs 15 residues. V dropped 5 bases and J dropped 1; count of bases not matched to a gene: 7. Germline loops: CDR1 MNHNY, CDR2 SVGAGI (reference sequence). The chain's CDR3 is CASSGLRTGNTEAFF. CDR3 nucleotides: TGTGCCAGCAGTGGACTTAGGACAGGGAACACTGAAGCTTTCTTT.